This TCR beta chain was observed in a study of vaccination and CD4 T cells after COVID-19 (dated by TCRdb to between 2021 and 2023). In the study overall: Convalescent patients had a positive SARS-CoV-2 result on nasal swab PCR, and of these patients, several had mild disease and one had severe disease. The convalescent cohort comprised six males and four females, including two Hispanic individuals, seven Caucasians, two Asians and one multiracial person. Participants got two doses of the Pfizer-BioNTech BNT162b2 vaccine (n=8) or two doses of the Moderna mRNA-1273 vaccine (n=2). Post-COVID blood samples were collected from convalescent patients a median of about 92 days after diagnosis, with a range of about 30 to 161 days. Post-vaccine blood samples were collected a median of about 11 weeks after the second vaccine dose, ranging from about 14 to 241 days. A few convalescent patients were sampled both early after vaccination (day 14) and late after vaccination (days 161 to 241). The cultures were stimulated with overlapping spike peptide pools from SARS-CoV-2 and from the common cold coronaviruses HCoV-NL63, HCoV-OC43 and HCoV-229E. Control cultures received a CEFX viral epitope pool as the positive control, an HIV-1 Nef peptide pool as the negative control, or no peptide. In around 9 COVID-19 convalescent patients and 4 infection-naive healthy vaccine recipients, researchers compared the spike-specific CD4+ TCR repertoire from before mRNA vaccination with the repertoire from after. Results the study describes overall, beyond this receptor: The median number of SARS-CoV-2-reactive clonotypes rose from 20 to 25 after infection to 35 to 45 after vaccination, but the change was not significant. Among the post-vaccine SARS-CoV-2-reactive clones in convalescent patients, a median approximately 86% showed up only after vaccination, which suggests vaccine-specific priming. Of the vaccine-specific clones found in convalescent patients, nearly all (304 of 307) were mono-reactive for SARS-CoV-2 spike instead of being cross-reactive with common cold coronaviruses. The number of convalescent patients in the study was relatively small, and the study did not examine early timepoints following natural infection.

The sample's time point label, decoded: late sampling 161 to 241 days after vaccination in a few convalescent patients. In the paper's terms, the treatment or condition label means: roughly 10-day PBMC culture with coronavirus spike peptide pools or control peptides (ViraFEST assay). The ViraFEST assay was used in the study, in which antigen-specific T cells were expanded with peptide pools and expanded clonotypes were subsequently identified by TCR sequencing. The positive SARS-CoV-2 PCR tests of the convalescent patients were dated from March to December 2020, before the Alpha, Beta and Delta variants emerged in the United States. Each well held 2 million or so PBMCs cultured in IMDM containing about 5% human AB serum and approximately 9.6 IU/ml IL-2, with about 10 ug/ml peptide pools added. Half of the culture medium was replaced with fresh IL-2-containing medium on days 3 and 7. CD4+ T cells were isolated after approximately 10 days of culture through negative selection using the EasySep CD4+ T cell isolation kit. PBMCs were separated from whole blood using Ficoll-Paque Plus gradient centrifugation and then either used fresh or cryopreserved at -140C. Triplicate wells were generally used for each culture condition.

Taken from cysteine to phenylalanine, the CDR3 has 13 residues. The read is trimmed to its CDR3 DNA, 39 bases read in frame from base 1. CDR1 and CDR2, per the germline V gene, are SGHTA and FQGTGA. V lost 2 bases and J lost 5 bases, and the count of bases not matched to a germline gene is 0. On this clonotype itself: Its antigen specificity is not known. Base qualities were left out, and no much larger clone turns up one base away.

Library creation used PCR. TCR sequencing of DNA from cultured CD4+ T cells used the Oncomine TCR Beta short-read assay at the Johns Hopkins FTIC core. Genomic DNA was extracted from the cultured CD4+ T cells with the QIAamp micro DNA kit. Oncomine TCR Beta libraries from cultured CD4+ T cells were pooled using unique dual indexes and sequenced on an Illumina iSeq 100. In the paper's pipeline: Non-productive sequences were filtered out, and CDR3s that did not start with C, did not end with F or W, or were shorter than 7 amino acids were discarded. The MANAFEST web application was used to identify antigen-specific clonotypes by comparing peptide-stimulated wells against reference wells and other culture wells. To be called positive, a clone needed an FDR below 0.05, an odds ratio above 5, and a productive frequency above 0.1% in at least two of three replicate wells. Clonotypes that were significantly expanded in both SARS-CoV-2 spike wells and at least one common cold coronavirus spike condition were defined as cross-reactive. CDR3 homology was assessed with Levenshtein distances (stringdist) and unrooted phylogenetic trees (ape) in R version 3.6.1. TCRdb applied fastp at Q25 and MiXCR to the public reads, then kept only in-frame beta chains. Each record represents a unique CDR3 protein, reported with the most common genes and DNA among its rows. V and J calls and clone size were set by TCRdb, not the authors. Present in this sample are approximately 18,000 distinct CDR3 sequences, around 47% of which were seen just once. About 19% of the sample rests with the top ten.

This sequence originates from a human donor who had recovered from COVID-19. The chain joins TRBV7-3 to TRBJ1-5, with TRBD1 identical over 7 junction bases. The specimen comprised CD4+ T cells from blood, cultured in vitro, sampled about 7 months after SARS-CoV-2 vaccination. Here the CDR3 is given as CASSLGTDQPQHF. The base sequence is TGTGCCAGCAGCTTAGGGACAGATCAGCCCCAGCATTTT.